This entry concerns a single T cell receptor beta chain. Its target antigen remains unknown. No base-level quality is on record; no much larger clone is a single base apart. Sequencing used an Illumina HiSeq 1500. The raw public data were reprocessed by TCRdb itself: fastp quality trimming at Q25, MiXCR clonotype calling, in-frame beta chains only. CDR3 protein sequences are deduplicated, and each keeps its most common genes and DNA. The sample profile shows approximately 73,000 distinct CDR3 sequences; about 40% of them were found once. The ten most abundant clones make up over 85% of the sample. This specimen's treatment or condition label, per the study, means: in vitro stimulation with specific CMV peptide epitopes to enrich CMV-specific T cells. The data were obtained in a study of T cell repertoires in cytomegalovirus infection (dated by TCRdb to the late 2010s). General notes on the study: Alongside well-studied HLA-B-restricted epitopes, the peptide stimulations were aimed at recently identified HLA-C-restricted CMV epitopes, whose presentation resists viral immunomodulation. Donor HLA type was relevant to the analysis, because carriage of CMV infection together with the matching HLA type was indicated by public TCR beta signatures. Here is what the overall study found, with its caveats: Carriers of CMV infection plus the relevant HLA type were discriminated by the cumulative frequency of public TCR beta family members in the study cohort and in an independent roughly 340-donor cohort. In the ex vivo response, HLA-C-restricted CMV-specific TCR beta clonotypes were dominant, and in two of eight donors the single most frequent clonotype came from this HLA-C-restricted group.

The CDR3 contains 13 residues, cysteine and phenylalanine counted. Of the read, only the CDR3 DNA is kept; its 39 bases are in frame from base 1. V is clipped by 3 bases and J by 8 bases, and the sequence between their germline boundaries is 14 bases long. Sequences SQVTM (CDR1) and ANQGSEA (CDR2) are obtained from the germline V gene. The rearrangement joined TRBV29-1 to TRBJ2-1; a weak D assignment points to TRBD1 (5 bases agree). The source material was CD8+ T cells from cultured PBMCs, sampled from culture after CMV antigen stimulation. The sequence came from a human donor in good health (CMV status not recorded). Some clones in this sample may be carry-over from other donors' samples. Here the CDR3 is given as CSVDGQGWDEQFF. The nucleotide sequence reads TGCAGCGTTGACGGTCAGGGTTGGGATGAGCAGTTCTTC.